This T cell receptor beta chain was found in a study of CD8 T cells in ankylosing spondylitis. TCRdb itself ran the 5' RACE reads through MiXCR, one entry per CDR3 protein. Of 180,000 or so distinct CDR3 sequences listed, 9.5% to 13% are singletons. CDR3 length: 15 amino acids. Germline CDR1 is MNHEY and CDR2 is SMNVEV (reference sequence). The germline V and J ends were trimmed by 2 bases and 8 bases, with 18 bases remaining between them. This clonotype was counted many times. Sequencing was carried out using blood, either unsorted or a sorted T cell fraction (not recorded which). The TCR was taken from a male donor with ankylosing spondylitis or in good health (not recorded which). The chain couples TRBV27 to TRBJ1-1; D is possibly TRBD1 (6 bases). CDR3 sequence (DNA): TGTGCCAGCAGTTTAGGCCGGGGGCGGTTTACCGAAGCTTTCTTT. Protein: CASSLGRGRFTEAFF.